The rows below give T cell receptor beta chains drawn from one sample of a study of shared clonotypes between healthy human individuals. The repertoire was sequenced with immunoSEQ multiplex PCR; TCRdb's copy has only in-frame clones and lacks some. The sample shows a few hundred thousand clones, around 67% of them seen only once. The sequencing sample was made of memory CD4+ T cells sorted from blood. The receptors were sampled from a man under 40 in good health. Both conserved end residues are part of each CDR3. A D gene is named only where the DNA matches it firmly. Rows may omit the clone size; those that give it use once, few, many or a size class.

>-|13|-|TRBJ1-1|TRBV5-1
CASSLQANTEAFF
TGCGCCAGCAGCTTGCAGGCCAACACTGAAGCTTTCTTT
>-|14|-|TRBJ2-7|TRBV28
CASSLVGNFNEQYF
TGTGCCAGCAGTTTGGTCGGGAACTTCAACGAGCAGTACTTC
>-|12|few|TRBJ2-4|TRBV5-1
CASSLGQNIQYF
TGCGCCAGCAGCTTGGGTCAGAACATTCAGTACTTC
>-|13|-|TRBJ2-5|TRBV7-9
CASSFNEGGTQYF
TGTGCCAGCAGCTTTAATGAGGGAGGGACCCAGTACTTC
>TRBD2|15|-|TRBJ2-3|TRBV29-1
CSVAFGTSGTDTQYF
TGCAGCGTTGCGTTTGGGACTAGCGGCACAGATACGCAGTATTTT
>TRBD1|13|many|TRBJ2-5|TRBV10-3
CAISTQGAETQYF
TGTGCCATCAGTACACAGGGGGCCGAGACCCAGTACTTC
>-|14|-|TRBJ1-3|TRBV7-2
CASSLGAGGNTIYF
TGTGCCAGCAGCTTAGGGGCAGGTGGAAACACCATATATTTT
>-|15|-|TRBJ2-2|TRBV5-1
CASSLSVMRTGELFF
TGCGCCAGCAGCTTGTCGGTCATGCGGACCGGGGAGCTGTTTTTT
>-|16|-|TRBJ1-3|TRBV11-2
CASSLPGDYSGNTIYF
TGTGCCAGCAGCTTACCTGGAGATTACTCTGGAAACACCATATATTTT
>-|17|-|TRBJ2-2|TRBV4-2
CASSQDSVTANTGELFF
TGTGCCAGCAGCCAAGATTCAGTGACGGCGAACACCGGGGAGCTGTTTTTT
>TRBD2|17|-|TRBJ2-7|TRBV7-3
CASSSIQAGGPTDEQYF
TGTGCCAGCAGCTCTATCCAAGCGGGAGGGCCGACGGACGAGCAGTACTTC
>-|16|-|TRBJ2-6|TRBV4-2
CASSQLQDSGANVLTF
TGTGCCAGCAGCCAGCTACAAGACTCTGGGGCCAACGTCCTGACTTTC
>-|13|-|TRBJ2-2|TRBV11-3
CASSLVEGGELFF
TGTGCCAGCAGCTTAGTAGAAGGGGGGGAGCTGTTTTTT
>TRBD1|14|-|TRBJ1-3|TRBV6-5
CASSRRDSRNTIYF
TGTGCCAGCAGTAGAAGGGACAGCAGAAACACCATATATTTT
>TRBD2|14|once|TRBJ2-7|TRBV11-3
CASSPSGVTYEQYF
TGTGCCAGCAGCCCAAGCGGGGTTACCTACGAGCAGTACTTC
>TRBD1|16|-|TRBJ1-4|TRBV27
CASSPTDRAINEKLFF
TGTGCCAGCAGTCCGACCGACAGGGCGATTAATGAAAAACTGTTTTTT
>TRBD2|17|-|TRBJ2-3|TRBV4-2
CASSQSSGSGRTDTQYF
TGTGCCAGCAGCCAAAGTAGCGGGAGCGGACGGACAGATACGCAGTATTTT
>-|14|-|TRBJ1-1|TRBV5-6
CASSSPTAGRGAFF
TGTGCCAGCAGTAGTCCCACAGCGGGCCGGGGCGCTTTCTTT
>-|15|-|TRBJ2-3|TRBV25-1
CASSENRDRTDTQYF
TGTGCCAGCAGTGAGAACAGGGATCGCACAGATACGCAGTATTTT
>TRBD2|16|-|TRBJ2-3|TRBV5-1
CASSPTELAITDTQYF
TGCGCCAGCAGCCCTACGGAACTAGCGATTACAGATACGCAGTATTTT
>-|14|few|TRBJ2-7|TRBV28
CATRSQGSHYEQYF
TGTGCCACACGATCGCAGGGGTCTCACTACGAGCAGTACTTC
>-|13|once|TRBJ2-1|TRBV18
CASSPRSGNEQFF
TGTGCCAGCTCACCACGGTCGGGCAATGAGCAGTTCTTC
>TRBD1|16|few|TRBJ1-3|TRBV11-2
CASSFMRTGFGNTIYF
TGTGCCAGCAGCTTCATGAGGACAGGGTTTGGAAACACCATATATTTT
>TRBD1|19|-|TRBJ2-2|TRBV4-3
CASSQETKAGQGNTGELFF
TGCGCCAGCAGCCAAGAGACGAAGGCGGGACAGGGGAACACCGGGGAGCTGTTTTTT
>-|12|-|TRBJ2-7|TRBV28
CASTDRTYEQYF
TGTGCCAGCACGGACAGAACCTACGAGCAGTACTTC
>TRBD1|13|once|TRBJ2-7|TRBV10-1
CASSEAGGYEQYF
TGCGCCAGCAGTGAGGCAGGGGGTTACGAGCAGTACTTC